This T cell receptor (beta chain) was identified in a study of blood T cell repertoires in COVID-19. Study as a whole: COVID-19 samples from acute and convalescent phases originated in the United States, Italy and Spain. Sources were T cells, B-cell-depleted T cells, or PBMCs; the material itself was cDNA or gDNA.

Per the original methods: Amplification with reference gene primers provided the estimates of nucleated cell counts. Measured with immunoSEQ multiplex PCR; TCRdb has only the in-frame clones, and not every one. Clone size and V and J calls were adopted from that table, with D and trimming inferred from the DNA. The sample has about 70,000 clones, roughly 91% seen once. The sample holds one count of this clone. The CDR3 has 13 residues. Germline V CDR1 and CDR2: KGHSH, LQKENI. V was trimmed by 2 bases and J by 5 bases, leaving 9 bases between them. The rearrangement uses TRBV18 and TRBJ1-2; no clear D gene. Input material: peripheral blood. This receptor was obtained from a man aged 55 to 69 with acute or convalescent COVID-19. The CDR3 region is CASSPNTEYGYTF. CDR3 DNA: TGTGCCAGCTCACCAAACACCGAATATGGCTACACCTTC. Together with reference TRBV18 and TRBJ1-2, the CDR3 gives the full variable domain: NAGVMQNPRHLVRRRGQEARLRCSPMKGHSHVYWYRQLPEEGLKFMVYLQKENIIDESGMPKERFSAEFPKEGPSILRIQQVVRGDSAAYFCASSPNTEYGYTFGSGTRLTVV.